The 9 T cell receptor beta chains listed next were all sequenced from one sample in a study of blood T cells in healthy people across ages. Then a second PCR, running roughly 7 to 11 cycles, was carried out with a sample-barcoded 5' primer and a J-beta primer mix. TCRdb independently ran MiXCR on the 5' RACE reads; one entry per CDR3 protein. The table shows 920,000 or so distinct CDR3 sequences, with 40% to 50% occurring only once. Input material: blood. The receptors originated from a woman in her sixties or seventies in good health.

The V gene is TRBV20-1, the J gene TRBJ2-3; 7 bases agree with TRBD2. The CDR3 is 14 amino acids. V lost 0 bases to trimming and J lost 9 bases; unmatched junction nucleotides: 9. Germline CDR1 is DFQATT and CDR2 is SNEGSKA (reference sequence). In nucleotides, the CDR3 is TGCAGTGCTAGAGATCGGCGGGGGTCTACAACGCAGTATTTT. It encodes CSARDRRGSTTQYF.

The CDR3 reads CASGGTASLPFNEKLFF. CDR3 in DNA: TGTGCCAGCGGCGGGACAGCTTCCCTTCCCTTCAATGAAAAACTGTTTTTT. The V and J genes are TRBV28 and TRBJ1-4; 7 nucleotides line up with TRBD1. J lost 5 bases, V lost 8 bases, and 17 bases had no gene match. CDR3 length: 17 amino acids. Germline V gene data show CDR1 as MDHEN and CDR2 as SYDVKM.

This clonotype has more than one count but fewer than ten. The CDR3 DNA reads as TGTGCCAGCAGTTTTACATCGTGGGGCAATGAGCAGTTCTTC. This gives the protein CASSFTSWGNEQFF. V gene TRBV12-3 or TRBV12-4 combines with J gene TRBJ2-1; no definite D call. Trimming cost V 3 bases and J 6 bases, with 12 bases left between them. The CDR3 contains 14 residues.

This clonotype was counted a few times. J is TRBJ2-1 and V is TRBV9; D uncertain. This CDR3 has 12 residues. Per germline, CDR1 SGDLS and CDR2 YYNGEE. The V end was cut by 0 bases, the J end by 6 bases, with 4 bases between. Written as DNA, the CDR3 is TGTGCCAGCAGCGTAGCCCCCAATGAGCAGTTCTTC. It yields the protein CASSVAPNEQFF.

This clonotype has only a few counts. The chain employs TRBV7-8 and TRBJ2-4; 9 bases fit TRBD2. TRBJ2-7 explains the end of the DNA better; the J call may be wrong. From germline, CDR1 is SGHVS and CDR2 FQNEAQ. CDR3 size: 20 residues. The chain's CDR3 is CASSNQDRSFVSGSNYEQYF. DNA of the CDR3: TGTGCCAGCAGCAACCAGGACAGGTCGTTCGTTAGCGGGAGCAACTACGAGCAGTACTTC.

This clonotype appeared a few times. V gene TRBV20-1 combines with J gene TRBJ2-5, with 9 bases fitting TRBD2. Germline assignment: CDR1 DFQATT and CDR2 SNEGSKA (reference sequence). J was trimmed by 2 bases and V by 1 base; bases with no gene match: 5. CDR3 length: 15 residues. CDR3 sequence reads: CSARAGTSPQETQYF. In DNA, the CDR3 is TGCAGTGCTAGAGCCGGGACTAGCCCTCAAGAGACCCAGTACTTC.

The J gene is TRBJ1-5, the V gene TRBV28; possible D gene TRBD1, 5 bases. The CDR3 sequence is 15 residues long. Trimming pared 5 bases from V and 4 bases from J, leaving 15 bases between. Germline lookup yields CDR1 MDHEN and CDR2 SYDVKM. The DNA of the CDR3 is TGTGCCAGCAGTCCCCGGGCAGGGAGGAATCAGCCCCAGCATTTT. It specifies CASSPRAGRNQPQHF.

The chain uses TRBV7-2 and TRBJ2-7; TRBD2 matches 7 bases. This CDR3 contains 16 residues. Germline V gene data show CDR1 as SGHTA and CDR2 as FQGNSA. With V trimmed by 2 bases and J by 4 bases, 11 bases remained unmatched. In DNA form, the CDR3 reads TGTGCCAGCAGCTTAAACTTTGCGGGAGAGTCGTACGAGCAGTACTTC. Translation gives CASSLNFAGESYEQYF.

This chain links TRBV19 with TRBJ2-7; 13 bases are shared with TRBD2. V was pared by 5 bases and J by 5 bases, with 6 bases of the junction left unmatched. Germline CDR1 reads LNHDA; CDR2 reads SQIVND (reference sequence). The CDR3 length is 15 residues. This CDR3 reads CASSSGLAGSHEQYF. The DNA for the CDR3 is TGTGCCAGTAGTTCGGGACTAGCGGGGTCCCACGAGCAGTACTTC.